This TCR beta chain derives from a study of cytomegalovirus exposure and HLA in healthy donors. The ends lost 5 bases at V and 5 bases at J; junction bases unmatched: 10. CDR3 length: 15 residues. The germline CDR1 and CDR2 sequences are LNHDA and SQIVND (reference sequence). The primer mix had 60 Vbeta and 13 Jbeta primers. Only in-frame clones appear in the TCRdb table, and some are missing; sequencing was by immunoSEQ multiplex PCR. Of just over 150,000 clones in the sample, approximately 78% are singletons; the top ten hold approximately 3%. As for this clone: Its antigen is undetermined.

Study-wide results and limits: With high specificity and sensitivity, the classifier reportedly diagnosed cytomegalovirus status.

The rearrangement joins TRBV19 to TRBJ2-7; TRBD1 agrees at 9 bases. The TCR sequence derives from a woman in her 40s in good health and CMV-seronegative. Sequencing input: PBMCs. The CDR3 DNA reads as TGTGCCAGTAGTCACATAGGACAGGGGATCAACGAGCAGTACTTC. This encodes CASSHIGQGINEQYF.